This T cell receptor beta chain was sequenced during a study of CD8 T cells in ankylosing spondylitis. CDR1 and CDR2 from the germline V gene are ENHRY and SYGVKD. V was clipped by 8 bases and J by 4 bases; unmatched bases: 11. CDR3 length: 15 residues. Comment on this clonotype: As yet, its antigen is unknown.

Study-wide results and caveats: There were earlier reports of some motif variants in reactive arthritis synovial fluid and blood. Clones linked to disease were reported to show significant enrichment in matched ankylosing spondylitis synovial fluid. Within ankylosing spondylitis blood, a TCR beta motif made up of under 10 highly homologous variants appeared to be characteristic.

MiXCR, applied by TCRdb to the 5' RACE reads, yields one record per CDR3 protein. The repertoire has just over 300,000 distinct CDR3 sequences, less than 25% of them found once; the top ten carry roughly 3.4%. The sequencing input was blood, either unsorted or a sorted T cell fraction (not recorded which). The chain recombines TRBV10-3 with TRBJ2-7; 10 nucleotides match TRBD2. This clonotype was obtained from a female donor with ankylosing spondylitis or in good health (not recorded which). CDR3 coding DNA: TGTGCCATCGGGGCTAGCGGGAGTTATTGGTACGAGCAGTACTTC. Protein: CAIGASGSYWYEQYF.